The 12 T cell receptor beta chains given below trace back to one sample, sequenced in a study of cytomegalovirus exposure and HLA in healthy donors. The PCR employed 60 Vbeta primers together with 13 Jbeta primers. Sequencing used immunoSEQ multiplex PCR; TCRdb keeps in-frame clones, though not all of them. The sample yields about 110,000 clones, 65% to 80% seen once. Sequencing was done on a sample of PBMCs. Receptors were obtained from a male donor in good health and CMV-seropositive.

The CDR3 region is CASSRQGPTEAFF. As DNA, the CDR3 is TGTGCCAGTAGCCGACAGGGGCCAACTGAAGCTTTCTTT. This chain connects TRBV19 to TRBJ1-1; 8 bases are a match to TRBD1. CDR1 LNHDA and CDR2 SQIVND come from the germline V gene (reference sequence). This CDR3 has 13 residues. The V and J ends lost 6 bases and 5 bases, in that order; junction bases with no gene match: 5.

About this clone: Other DNA sequences within the sample encode an identical CDR3. The chain combines TRBV7-2 with TRBJ2-3; the D is unclear. Germline CDR1 SGHTA, CDR2 FQGNSA. This CDR3 is 12 amino acids long. Trimming removed 0 bases from V and 4 bases from J, with 2 bases in between. Here the CDR3 DNA reads TGTGCCAGCAGCTTAGCCTCAGATACGCAGTATTTT. Protein: CASSLASDTQYF.

In its sample, this clone was seen a few times. The V gene is TRBV4-1, the J gene TRBJ1-6; no reliable D call. In germline, CDR1 is MGHRA, CDR2 YSYEKL. Trimming shortened V by 8 bases and J by 6 bases, and 8 bases separated the two germline ends. The CDR3 covers 12 residues. The CDR3 reads CASSGSNSPLHF. The CDR3 coding sequence is TGCGCCAGCTCCGGGAGTAATTCACCCCTCCACTTT.

The chain couples TRBV6-1 to TRBJ2-7, with a tentative D call TRBD2 (5 bases). The ends were cut back, 6 bases at V and 6 bases at J, with 18 bases in the middle. The CDR3 runs to 14 residues. Germline V gene sequence: CDR1 MNHNS, CDR2 SASEGT. The DNA of the CDR3 is TGTGCCAGCAGGCCCGCTGGGAGTTTGGGCGAGCAGTACTTC. Encoded protein: CASRPAGSLGEQYF.

The chain carries TRBV4-3 and TRBJ2-2; 14 nucleotides align to TRBD2. This CDR3 has 18 amino acids. In germline, CDR1 is LGHNA, CDR2 YSLEER. Trimming took 5 bases from V and 6 from J; bases not matched to a gene: 11. As DNA, the CDR3 is TGCGCCAGCAGCTCAAGACTAGCGGGAGGGCCGGGGGCCGGGGAGCTGTTTTTT. Its translation: CASSSRLAGGPGAGELFF.

The chain joins TRBV14 to TRBJ2-1, with 9 positions matching TRBD2. V was clipped by 4 bases and J by 4 bases; unmatched bases: 11. CDR1 is SGHDN, CDR2 FVKESK, per germline. CDR3 length equals 17 residues. CDR3 protein: CASSPPHGREGYNEQFF. As DNA, the CDR3 is TGTGCCAGCAGCCCACCCCACGGGCGGGAGGGGTACAATGAGCAGTTCTTC.

This clone has just a few counts. The J gene is TRBJ1-4, the V gene TRBV7-9; no clear D gene. CDR3 length: 12 residues. Trimming cost V 2 bases and J 11 bases, with 9 bases left between them. Germline lookup yields CDR1 SEHNR and CDR2 FQNEAQ (reference sequence). CDR3 sequence (DNA): TGTGCCAGCAGCTTATTTGGGGAGAAACTGTTTTTT. Translated, it gives CASSLFGEKLFF.

This chain connects TRBV6-1 to TRBJ2-1; 9 bases are shared with TRBD2. CDR1 and CDR2 from the germline V gene are MNHNS and SASEGT. Trimming removed 7 bases from V and 0 bases from J; junction bases left unmatched: 4. The CDR3 has 15 amino acids. The CDR3 sequence: CASTPGLASYNEQFF. DNA of the CDR3: TGTGCCAGCACCCCGGGACTAGCCTCCTACAATGAGCAGTTCTTC.

The chain links TRBV9 to TRBJ2-2, with TRBD2 as a possible D gene (7 bases). Between the trimmed V and J ends, which lost 0 bases and 0 bases, there was a span of 15 bases. CDR3 length: 18 residues. The germline gives CDR1 SGDLS, CDR2 YYNGEE. In DNA form, the CDR3 reads TGTGCCAGCAGCGTAGGGGTACGGGGGGCTCCGAACACCGGGGAGCTGTTTTTT. Protein sequence: CASSVGVRGAPNTGELFF.

J is TRBJ1-3 and V is TRBV6-5; D is perhaps TRBD1 (5 bases). V gave up 5 bases and J gave up 1 base, with 12 bases separating them. Germline values: CDR1 MNHEY, CDR2 SVGAGI. CDR3 length: 15 residues. The DNA of the CDR3 is TGTGCCAGCAGTAGGAAGGGGAGGTCTGGAAACACCATATATTTT. Its protein is CASSRKGRSGNTIYF.

This sequence joins TRBV27 and TRBJ1-5; the D is unclear. Trimming took off 4 bases at V and 0 bases at J, with 4 bases between the two ends. Germline V gene data show CDR1 as MNHEY and CDR2 as SMNVEV (reference sequence). The CDR3 spans 13 residues. The DNA of the CDR3 is TGTGCCAGCAGTTCAGGTAGCAATCAGCCCCAGCATTTT. Amino acids: CASSSGSNQPQHF.

This rearrangement joins TRBV4-3 to TRBJ1-5, with D tentatively TRBD1 (6 bases). Germline V gene sequence: CDR1 LGHNA, CDR2 YSLEER. The CDR3 sequence is 15 residues long. Trimming took off 0 bases at V and 4 bases at J, with 10 bases between the two ends. CDR3 protein: CASSQERTANQPQHF. The CDR3 nucleotides read TGCGCCAGCAGCCAAGAGAGGACAGCTAATCAGCCCCAGCATTTT.